This T cell receptor beta chain was captured in a study of spatial heterogeneity in lung cancer. Study summary: Consistently, beta-chain sequences turned up in larger numbers than alpha-chain sequences did. More than ten raw reads, on average, carried each unique TCR and UMI combination. Study conclusions and caveats: Among blood samples, ubiquitous expanded tumor TCRs appeared more at resection than at follow-up.

Germline-derived CDR1 and CDR2 are SGHNT and YYREEE (reference sequence). Germline trimming cut 0 bases from V and 4 bases from J; bases unmatched to any gene: 3. CDR3 length: 16 amino acids. Time point given: sample taken at primary tumor resection. The study sequenced unsorted whole RNA from tumor, nontumor lung or frozen PBMC. A few counts support this clonotype. Antigen unknown. Each TCR cDNA molecule bore a unique molecular identifier. A single record per CDR3 protein comes from TCRdb applying MiXCR to the 5' RACE reads. The table records 49,000 or so distinct CDR3 sequences, about 11% of them present only once.

This sample comprised PBMCs, obtained at surgery. The TCR was taken from a female donor with early-stage non-small cell lung cancer. V gene TRBV5-4 combines with J gene TRBJ2-3, with 12 bases matching TRBD2. The CDR3 reads CASSLGGTSGPDTQYF. As DNA, the CDR3 is TGTGCCAGCAGCTTGGGGGGGACTAGCGGGCCAGATACGCAGTATTTT. The full variable domain, its missing parts supplied by reference TRBV5-4 and TRBJ2-3, is ETGVTQSPTHLIKTRGQQVTLRCSSQSGHNTVSWYQQALGQGPQFIFQYYREEENGRGNFPPRFSGLQFPNYSSELNVNALELDDSALYLCASSLGGTSGPDTQYFGPGTRLTVL.